This T cell receptor beta chain derives from a study of blood T cells in healthy people across ages. Study results and limitations: A greater number of naive CD4+ cells and higher diversity distinguished long-lived donors from aged donors. Getting older went along with TCR beta diversity per million T cells dropping roughly linearly.

Using a J-beta primer mix together with a sample-barcoded 5' primer, a second PCR was run for about 6 to 11 cycles. TCRdb re-called the 5' RACE reads through MiXCR, storing one row per CDR3 protein. The table shows 650,000 to 1,000,000 distinct CDR3 sequences, with around 36% occurring only once. As concerns this clonotype: Its target is not known.

V was trimmed by 3 bases and J by 6 bases, leaving 29 bases between them. Germline-derived CDR1 and CDR2 are DFQATT and SNEGSKA (reference sequence). The CDR3 sequence is 18 residues long. The TCR originated in a man aged 18 to 29 in good health. The gene calls are TRBV20-1 and TRBJ1-2; D is unresolved. Sequencing was done on a sample of blood. CDR3 DNA sequence: TGCAGTGCTAGGCAGTTGGGAGTTGTAGGACGGGCGATTGATGGCTACACCTTC. This translates into CSARQLGVVGRAIDGYTF.